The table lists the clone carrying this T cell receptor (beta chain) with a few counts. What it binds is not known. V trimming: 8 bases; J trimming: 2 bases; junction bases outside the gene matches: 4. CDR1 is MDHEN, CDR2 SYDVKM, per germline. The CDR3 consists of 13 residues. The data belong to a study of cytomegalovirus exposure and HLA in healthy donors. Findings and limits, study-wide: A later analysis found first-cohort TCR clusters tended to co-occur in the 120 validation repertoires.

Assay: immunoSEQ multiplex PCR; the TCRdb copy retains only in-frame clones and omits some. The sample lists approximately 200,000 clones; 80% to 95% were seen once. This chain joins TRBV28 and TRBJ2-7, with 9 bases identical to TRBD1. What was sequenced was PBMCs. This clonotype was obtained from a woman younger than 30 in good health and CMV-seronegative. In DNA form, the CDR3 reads TGTGCCAGCCGACAGGGGGGGACCTACGAGCAGTACTTC. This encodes CASRQGGTYEQYF.